The TCR beta chain described here comes from a study of cytomegalovirus exposure and HLA in healthy donors (dated by TCRdb to about 2017). The study in broad terms: In an earlier analysis of fewer than 750 of the donors, 276 Gb of sequence data and just under 120 million unique TCR beta sequences from about 179 million T cells were reported. Of the 350 to 400 genotyped donors, approximately 80% fell in the genetic ancestry cluster associated with self-reported Caucasian donors. Donor age, sex, ethnicity and CMV serostatus were collected together with the repertoire data. Roughly 300 gigabases of sequencing data and 70 million to 100 million unique TCR sequences were included in an early release covering around 600 HLA-typed donors. HLA typing included class I and class II loci at four-digit resolution. Because of strong linkage in the cohort, five DR-DQ haplotypes were treated as single units for association and clustering. A later genetic analysis used genome-wide SNP genotypes for about three fifths of the 666 donors, treating that subset as a discovery cohort. The study combined high-throughput TCR immunosequencing, statistical association of individual TCRs with disease status, and machine learning to predict cytomegalovirus infection status. The aim of the study was to test whether cataloging public T cell receptors could identify signatures of past pathogen exposure. On average, around 240,000 unique TCR beta nucleotide sequences were sequenced per donor among several hundred genotyped donors of the cohort, with roughly 18% of those sequences being non-productive. A later analysis re-examined previously published TCR beta repertoires from hundreds of donors and added high-resolution HLA genotyping to investigate patterns of TCR occurrence. All discovery cohort repertoires had been generated on a single sequencing platform. The study used immunosequencing to profile the T cell repertoires of 666 subjects and linked those repertoires to cytomegalovirus serostatus. In addition to the first cohort of 500 to 850 subjects, a separate validation cohort of over 90 different subjects was used. Typing coverage differed by locus: A, B, C, DRB1 and DQB1 were typed in roughly 629-640 donors, DQA1 in about 500, DPA1 in around 610, and DPB1 in just under 490. Rather than using new phenotypic data, the later analysis identified candidate immune exposures from TCR beta sequences and from how often those sequences occurred across donors. To decide whether each TCR beta V gene segment behaved as functional or pseudogenic, an earlier analysis of 587 of the donors relied on high-throughput TCR beta sequencing. Results the study describes overall, beyond this receptor: Sequencing depth was assumed to be roughly uniform across donors in the presence/absence analyses, though that assumption may not hold. A cluster of highly shared sequence variants was judged likely to represent a technical artifact of the sequencing pipeline. Three of the identified cytomegalovirus-associated TCR beta chains were confirmed in vitro to be specific for cytomegalovirus antigens. Most TCR sequences were observed very rarely across donors, whereas some public TCRs were present in many individuals. An association between a missense DCLRE1C variant and V-gene and J-gene trimming of TCR beta chains was found in a later genetic analysis and replicated in an independent cohort. Most CMV-associated TCR beta chains appeared to be HLA-restricted in a later analysis, and the HLA associations seemed to be driven largely by CMV exposure. A later analysis reported that several top co-occurrence clusters appeared linked to parvovirus B19, influenza, CMV and Epstein-Barr virus. Because some donors lacked HLA typing at each locus, the association tests relied only on the typed subset. Correlated functional status among segregating V segments might reflect linkage disequilibrium, but an unknown experimental factor could not be ruled out. Roughly 17 rarely observed V segments, including chromosome 9 orphons, were excluded from the earlier analysis of a few hundred of the donors because counts were too low. In an earlier analysis of around 500 of the donors, most TCR beta V segments appeared in productive rearrangements about 87% or about 30% of the time, broadly matching IMGT annotations. In a later analysis, HLA-associated TCR beta chains were found to be more clonally expanded and to have lower generation probabilities than equally common non-associated chains. This cohort had only TCR beta chains sequenced, and the lack of alpha or paired-chain data limited which features could be detected. Immune exposure information for the cohort was limited to CMV serostatus. A further reported finding was that TCR beta sequences accurately predicted the HLA-A and HLA-B alleles for most subjects in the first cohort. In a later analysis, TCR association rates were found to vary across HLA loci, with the most associated TCRs seen for DRB1 alleles and the fewest for HLA-C alleles. The study listed 164 TCR beta chains as associated with cytomegalovirus. The authors suggested that the approach could potentially be generalized to other disease states and immunological phenotypes. Cytomegalovirus status was reported to be diagnosed by the classifier with high specificity and sensitivity in both the original and validation cohorts. Strong co-occurrence of HLA alleles, especially DR and DQ, made assigning TCR associations to individual alleles difficult. In a later genetic analysis, fewer N-insertions in productive TCRs were reported among donors in an Asian-associated ancestry cluster than the roughly 710-donor mean. Some IMGT-functional V segments, including TRBV6-2 and TRBV6-3, could not be distinguished by the 87-base-pair reads and were therefore excluded. At a false discovery rate of 0.05, a later analysis linked 16,951 TCR beta sequences to specific HLA alleles.

With respect to this clone: Its antigen is unknown.

Trimming removed 4 bases from V and 13 bases from J; the gene matches leave 4 bases unexplained. Inclusive of the bounding cysteine and phenylalanine, the CDR3 is 12 residues long. CDR3 DNA is the only sequence kept; it has 36 bases, read in frame from the first base. The germline V gene yields SGHRS for CDR1 and YFSETQ for CDR2. The cohort comprised several hundred healthy bone marrow donors. All cohort members were sampled while nominally healthy, although unrecorded immune exposures were likely present. The donor was CMV seropositive and was included in the group of around 300 seropositive cohort members. Each donor provided a peripheral blood sample, and peripheral blood mononuclear cells were used for TCR beta sequencing. Genomic DNA extraction from the blood cell samples was performed with the Qiagen DNeasy Blood Extraction Kit. Library preparation employed the immunoSEQ multiplex PCR assay. The multiplex PCR relied on a mix of 60 forward primers for TCR Vbeta segments and 13 reverse primers for TCR Jbeta segments. A multiplex PCR assay on genomic DNA amplified the CDR3 region of rearranged TCR beta genes. The Illumina HiSeq System was used to sequence the amplified TCR beta libraries as 87-base-pair reads. In the paper's pipeline: A later analysis counted about 82 million unique TCR beta chains across the 690 or so repertoires, and roughly 11 million of these chains were shared by at least two donors. Raw reads were error-corrected and collapsed into unique sequences by a nearest-neighbor algorithm in which closely related sequences were merged to remove PCR and sequencing errors. V, D and J gene segments were assigned by aligning CDR3 sequences to IMGT reference sequences. For a sequence to be retained, a match of at least six nucleotides was required to both a V gene segment and a J gene segment. A rearrangement counted as productive if the CDR3 had no stop codons and remained in frame with V and J, and every other rearrangement counted as non-productive. Following IMGT convention, CDR3 was defined as the stretch from the second conserved V-encoded cysteine to the conserved J-encoded phenylalanine. The earlier analysis of about 570 of the donors excluded any sequence lacking an unambiguous match to a single V gene segment. In an earlier analysis of 587 of the donors, a V segment was called functional when productive rearrangements were above 56.7%, and segregating when the standard deviation between donors exceeded 5%. A statistical classification framework was developed to diagnose cytomegalovirus status using the catalog of TCR beta chain sequences. A later analysis assigned V and J genes by comparing TCR nucleotide sequences with IMGT/GENE-DB human TR gene sequences. A later analysis assigned CDR3 sequences and most-parsimonious VDJ recombination scenarios with the TCRdist pipeline. A later analysis defined each TCR beta chain by its CDR3 amino acid sequence plus V-gene family, and excluded reads lacking a unique V-gene family. In a later analysis, 550 to 650 highly shared, low-generation-probability nucleotide sequences were removed to address suspected cross-contamination and a sequencing artifact. For each public chain, a later analysis derived a clonal expansion index from normalized ranks of inferred template counts within each repertoire. In a later analysis, generation probabilities were computed with a VDJ recombination model fitted to out-of-frame rearrangements, and the resulting probabilities were checked against IGoR. In a later analysis, hypergeometric tests were used to score TCR-TCR, TCR-HLA and TCR-CMV co-occurrence, with a repertoire-size bias correction applied to TCR pairs. False discovery rates were estimated in a later analysis by permuting HLA or CMV assignments 20 times. In a later analysis, co-occurring TCRs were grouped using DBSCAN, with TCRdist sequence similarity added in when clustering inside HLA-allele-positive subsets. Repertoires with fewer than 30,000 or more than 120,000 public chains, plus five repertoires with anomalous nucleotide sharing, were excluded from co-occurrence clustering. TCRdb re-hosts the immuneACCESS table, in-frame sequences only. Its copies lack some clones; in the studies checked, an unresolved V gene accounts for under half of them, and the cause for the rest is not known. The V and J calls and the clone size are those of that table, but D and trimming were determined from the DNA. The sample's records list 55,000 to 85,000 clones. The ten largest clonotypes hold roughly 2.3% of the sample.

The chain is encoded by TRBV5-1 joined to TRBJ1-6; 8 bases in the middle match TRBD1. Source material: PBMCs. This clonotype was sampled from a female donor in good health and CMV-seropositive. The nucleotides are TGCGCCAGCAGCAGTGACAGGGGTCCCCTCCACTTT. This translates into CASSSDRGPLHF.